The clone carrying this T cell receptor (beta chain) came up once. Its target is not known. This may come from a read error, since a much larger clone is one base off. This sample was included in a study of molecular identifiers for immune sequencing clone quantification. Study results and caveats: Naive cells had under 1% of molecules in clones above 20 RNA copies, effectors over 99%. Barcode-sharing identical TCR molecules could underestimate highly expanded clone sizes.

A CD8+CD4-CCR7+CD45RA+ phenotype served as the sorting definition for naive CD8 T cells. Each CDR3 protein gets one entry after TCRdb re-called the PCR reads with MiXCR. This table holds nearly 650,000 distinct CDR3 sequences, about 25% found once. The CDR3 has 15 amino acids. The germline gives CDR1 DFQATT, CDR2 SNEGSKA (reference sequence). The sequence came from a human donor in good health. Some libraries in this study had Jurkat cell RNA spiked in. The J gene is TRBJ2-2, the V gene TRBV20-1, with a possible D match to TRBD2 (6 bases). Sequenced input: naive CD8+ T cells from blood, with Jurkat cell RNA spiked in. Sample subset: FACS-sorted CD8+CD4-CCR7+CD45RA+ naive T cells. CDR3 residues: CCAREGGRNTGELFF. CDR3 DNA sequence: TGCTGTGCTAGAGAAGGAGGGAGGAACACCGGGGAGCTGTTTTTT.